These T cell receptor beta chains were read from a single sample in a study of blood T cells in healthy people across ages. TCRdb recomputed calls from the 5' RACE reads with MiXCR, one row per CDR3 protein. Of about 970,000 distinct CDR3 sequences detected, just over 50% appear once; the ten largest clones hold about 22%. Sequenced material: blood. These receptors originate from a woman aged 55-70 years in good health. Each CDR3 is given with its conserved first and last residue. Fields, in order: clone size, V gene, J gene, D gene, CDR3 DNA, CDR3 protein. A D gene is named only where the DNA matches it firmly. Where a row states a size, it is once, few, many or the class of an expanded clone; other rows omit it.

few	TRBV28	TRBJ2-5	-	TGTGCCAGCAGTTTAGGAAACCCGGAGACCCAGTACTTC	CASSLGNPETQYF
-	TRBV20-1	TRBJ2-1	-	TGCAGTGCTACTACCCTAGGGAATGAGCAGTTCTTC	CSATTLGNEQFF
-	TRBV10-3	TRBJ2-7	-	TGTGCCATCAGTCCCTCGGAGGGTGGCTACGAGCAGTACTTC	CAISPSEGGYEQYF
few	TRBV20-1	TRBJ2-1	TRBD2	TGCAGTGCTAGCCTAGCGGGATGCGAGCAGTTCTTC	CSASLAGCEQFF
-	TRBV6-2/TRBV6-3	TRBJ2-6	-	TGTGCCAGCAGTTACTTTGGGAGCTCTGGGGCCAACGTCCTGACTTTC	CASSYFGSSGANVLTF
-	TRBV3-1	TRBJ2-3	-	TGTGCCAGCAGCCGAACTAGGCCCCGCAGCACAGATACGCAGTATTTT	CASSRTRPRSTDTQYF
-	TRBV29-1	TRBJ1-1	-	TGCAGCGTTGAAAACCCCCGGGGTATCTTTGAAGCTTTCTTT	CSVENPRGIFEAFF
-	TRBV28	TRBJ1-1	-	TGTGCCAGCGAAGTTAGGGGTGAAGCTTTCTTT	CASEVRGEAFF
few	TRBV18	TRBJ2-7	TRBD1	TGTGCCAGCTCTGGACAGGCCTACGAGCAGTACTTC	CASSGQAYEQYF
once	TRBV12-3/TRBV12-4	TRBJ1-1	-	TGTGCCAGCAGTTTCGGGGCGGTGAACACTGAAGCTTTCTTT	CASSFGAVNTEAFF
-	TRBV20-1	TRBJ2-5	TRBD1	TGCAGTGCTAGTCGGACAGGGACAGCCCAGTACTTC	CSASRTGTAQYF
-	TRBV29-1	TRBJ2-1	-	TGCAGCGTTGTAGGGAACGGGCATGAGCAGTTCTTC	CSVVGNGHEQFF
-	TRBV4-2	TRBJ1-4	-	TGTGCCAGCAGCCAAGATAGAGGAGGGAGTGAAAAACTGTTTTTT	CASSQDRGGSEKLFF
-	TRBV4-1	TRBJ1-6	-	TGCGCCAGCAGCCAATACAGGGTTTCACCCCTCCACTTT	CASSQYRVSPLHF
many	TRBV29-1	TRBJ2-5	TRBD2	TGCAGCGTTGCTGGGGGGGGGGAAGAGACCCAGTACTTC	CSVAGGGEETQYF
-	TRBV20-1	TRBJ2-3	TRBD1	TGCAGTGCCACCGGGACAGGAGATACGCAGTATTTT	CSATGTGDTQYF
-	TRBV12-3/TRBV12-4	TRBJ1-2	-	TGTGCCAGCAGTTTCAACGGCTATGGCTACACCTTC	CASSFNGYGYTF
few	TRBV12-3/TRBV12-4	TRBJ2-3	TRBD1	TGTGCCAGCAGTTTCGGGACAGGGCCACGAGATACGCAGTATTTT	CASSFGTGPRDTQYF
-	TRBV4-2	TRBJ2-5	-	TGTGCCAGCAGCCCCTCAAGGGGCCAAGAGACCCAGTACTTC	CASSPSRGQETQYF
-	TRBV27	TRBJ1-6	-	TGTGCCAGCAGTGCCAACAGGGTCGGCAATTCACCCCTCCACTTT	CASSANRVGNSPLHF
-	TRBV27	TRBJ2-7	TRBD1	TGTGCCAGCAGTCCCTGGGTAGGGACAGGGGCGAACGAGCAGTACTTC	CASSPWVGTGANEQYF
-	TRBV7-6	TRBJ2-2	TRBD2	TGTGCCAGCAGCTTAGCGCTAGCGGGAGCTTCCGGGGAGCTGTTTTTT	CASSLALAGASGELFF
-	TRBV5-5	TRBJ2-7	TRBD2	TGTGCCAGCAGCGGCGGGGGTCTTGACTACGAGCAGTACTTC	CASSGGGLDYEQYF
few	TRBV6-5	TRBJ2-3	-	TGTGCCAGCAGTTACGAGGCAGATACGCAGTATTTT	CASSYEADTQYF
-	TRBV11-2	TRBJ2-1	-	TGTGCCAGCAGCTTAGATTTTTACAATGAGCAGTTCTTC	CASSLDFYNEQFF
-	TRBV20-1	TRBJ2-3	TRBD1	TGCAGTGCTATGGGACAGTCGAGCACAGATACGCAGTATTTT	CSAMGQSSTDTQYF
-	TRBV20-1	TRBJ2-1	TRBD2	TGCAGTGCTAGGAGCGGGATTGGTCTTAATGAGCAGTTCTTC	CSARSGIGLNEQFF
-	TRBV24-1	TRBJ2-3	TRBD1	TGTGCCACCAGTGACCCCGGGACAGGGGGCACAGATACGCAGTATTTT	CATSDPGTGGTDTQYF